What follows is one TCR beta chain and its context. The data originate from a study of control samples from healthy donors and cancer patients. Per the germline V gene, CDR1 is SGDLS and CDR2 is YYNGEE. Trimming cost V 4 bases and J 6 bases; bases outside gene matches: 3. The CDR3 contains 14 residues. Assay used: immunoSEQ multiplex PCR; TCRdb lists only in-frame clones, some missing. This table has 60,000 to 95,000 clones, roughly nine tenths appearing once. The V gene is TRBV9, the J gene TRBJ2-2; 10 bases are shared with TRBD1. The material sequenced was PBMCs. This clonotype originated in a woman aged 45-65 years with colorectal cancer. The CDR3 protein is CASSTGQGAGELFF. The CDR3 nucleotides read TGTGCCAGCAGCACAGGACAGGGGGCCGGGGAGCTGTTTTTT.